Shown below are 25 T cell receptor beta chains from a single sample sequenced in a study of blood T cell repertoires in COVID-19. The protocol was immunoSEQ multiplex PCR, while the TCRdb copy is restricted to in-frame clones and leaves out a portion. The repertoire has around 300,000 clones, about 85% of them found once; the top ten carry 3%. Sequencing used PBMCs or T cells enriched from blood (not recorded which). These receptors all come from a woman in her 50s who had recovered from COVID-19.

This chain uses TRBV7-2 with TRBJ2-4; 10 positions agree with TRBD1. With 1 base clipped from V and 1 base from J, the junction kept 4 bases outside the gene matches. The CDR3 has 17 residues. Germline V gene sequence: CDR1 SGHTA, CDR2 FQGNSA. For the CDR3, the DNA is TGTGCCAGCAGCTTAGTAGGGGGACAGGGGGCCAAAAACATTCAGTACTTC. It encodes CASSLVGGQGAKNIQYF. Full variable domain (missing parts from reference TRBV7-2 and TRBJ2-4): GAGVSQSPSNKVTEKGKDVELRCDPISGHTALYWYRQSLGQGLEFLIYFQGNSAPDKSGLPSDRFSAERTGGSVSTLTIQRTQQEDSAVYLCASSLVGGQGAKNIQYFGAGTRLSVL.

The rearrangement uses TRBV7-2 and TRBJ1-2; 7 positions agree with TRBD1. V lost 1 base to trimming and J lost 6 bases; unmatched junction nucleotides: 8. The germline V gene has CDR1 SGHTA and CDR2 FQGNSA. The CDR3 runs to 15 residues. In DNA form, the CDR3 reads TGTGCCAGCAGCTTAGAACAGGGGTTTTCCAATGGCTACACCTTC. Its protein is CASSLEQGFSNGYTF.

V usage is TRBV14 and J usage is TRBJ2-1; 7 nucleotides line up with TRBD2. Per germline, CDR1 SGHDN and CDR2 FVKESK. The CDR3 runs 16 residues. J was trimmed by 3 bases and V by 0 bases; bases with no gene match: 5. The CDR3 DNA is TGTGCCAGCAGCCAAGAGAGGCGGGAGTTCTACAATGAGCAGTTCTTC. Encoded protein: CASSQERREFYNEQFF.

Written as DNA, the CDR3 is TGTGCCAGCTCACCACAGGGGGTTAACACTGAAGCTTTCTTT. Its translation is CASSPQGVNTEAFF. This rearrangement joins TRBV18 to TRBJ1-1; D possibly corresponds to TRBD1 (6 bases). Trimming left V 1 base short and J 2 bases short, with 8 bases between. The CDR3 is 14 amino acids. CDR1 and CDR2 (germline): KGHSH, LQKENI. Full variable domain (missing parts from reference TRBV18 and TRBJ1-1): NAGVMQNPRHLVRRRGQEARLRCSPMKGHSHVYWYRQLPEEGLKFMVYLQKENIIDESGMPKERFSAEFPKEGPSILRIQQVVRGDSAAYFCASSPQGVNTEAFFGQGTRLTVV.

J is TRBJ2-3 and V is TRBV11-3; the match to TRBD1 covers 9 bases. The trim removed 4 bases at V and 5 bases at J, leaving 4 bases unmatched. This CDR3 comprises 14 residues. Germline lookup yields CDR1 SGHNT and CDR2 YENEEA. As DNA, the CDR3 is TGTGCCAGCAGCTCACAGGGGGCAGGAGATACGCAGTATTTT. Its translation is CASSSQGAGDTQYF.

This clone has just a few counts. The chain employs TRBV6-5 and TRBJ2-1; 7 bases are a match to TRBD1. Losses at the gene ends were 2 bases for V and 6 bases for J; bases not matched to a gene: 1. Per the germline V gene, CDR1 is MNHEY and CDR2 is SVGAGI. The CDR3 contains 13 residues. The CDR3 sequence: CASSYRDSNEQFF. The CDR3 coding sequence is TGTGCCAGCAGTTACCGGGACAGCAATGAGCAGTTCTTC.

This clone was detected only once. J is TRBJ1-1 and V is TRBV29-1; D remains ambiguous. V was trimmed by 3 bases and J by 1 base, leaving 9 bases between them. CDR1 SQVTM and CDR2 ANQGSEA come from the germline V gene. This CDR3 has 13 residues. The CDR3 nucleotides are TGCAGCGTTGAGGGCAAACGGAACACTGAAGCTTTCTTT. Amino acids: CSVEGKRNTEAFF.

The chain has TRBV29-1 and TRBJ1-2; D might be TRBD1 (6 bases). CDR3 size: 14 residues. Trimming shortened V by 2 bases and J by 6 bases, and 16 bases separated the two germline ends. Germline V gene data show CDR1 as SQVTM and CDR2 as ANQGSEA. CDR3 sequence (DNA): TGCAGCGTTGAAAGGGGGACGGCTGCAAATGGCTACACCTTC. This gives the protein CSVERGTAANGYTF. Using reference TRBV29-1 and TRBJ1-2 for the parts outside the CDR3, the full variable domain is SAVISQKPSRDICQRGTSLTIQCQVDSQVTMMFWYRQQPGQSLTLIATANQGSEATYESGFVIDKFPISRPNLTFSTLTVSNMSPEDSSIYLCSVERGTAANGYTFGSGTRLTVV.

This sequence joins TRBV6-6 and TRBJ1-2; no firm D call. Germline CDR1 MNHNY, CDR2 SVGAGI (reference sequence). Trimming removed 6 bases from V and 7 bases from J, with 12 bases in between. The CDR3 has 12 amino acids. The CDR3 DNA is TGTGCCAGCAGCCCTGGAGGGTTTGGCTACACCTTC. Its translation is CASSPGGFGYTF.

The V gene is TRBV5-4, the J gene TRBJ2-7, with 16 nucleotides matching TRBD2. Germline V gene lookup returns CDR1 SGHNT and CDR2 YYREEE (reference sequence). V shed 4 bases, J shed 2 bases, and the junction held 3 bases outside the gene matches. This CDR3 region has 16 residues. The CDR3, as DNA: TGTGCCAGCAGCGGGGGACTAGCGGGAGGGCCCTACGAGCAGTACTTC. Translating gives CASSGGLAGGPYEQYF.

The rearrangement uses TRBV5-1 and TRBJ1-2, with TRBD1 matching over 7 bases. The CDR3 runs to 16 residues. From germline, CDR1 is SGHRS and CDR2 YFSETQ. J lost 0 bases, V lost 3 bases, and 8 bases had no gene match. CDR3 in DNA: TGCGCCAGCAGCTATGAGGGGGCGCCTCCTAACTATGGCTACACCTTC. Residues: CASSYEGAPPNYGYTF. Filled out from reference TRBV5-1 and TRBJ1-2, the complete variable domain reads KAGVTQTPRYLIKTRGQQVTLSCSPISGHRSVSWYQQTPGQGLQFLFEYFSETQRNKGNFPGRFSGRQFSNSRSEMNVSTLELGDSALYLCASSYEGAPPNYGYTFGSGTRLTVV.

The chain uses TRBV9 and TRBJ2-1, with 9 bases that match TRBD2. V dropped 0 bases and J dropped 9; count of bases not matched to a gene: 13. The CDR3 has 17 residues. Germline V CDR1 and CDR2: SGDLS, YYNGEE. CDR3 sequence: CASSVEVIAGGRVEQFF. The DNA of the CDR3 is TGTGCCAGCAGCGTAGAGGTCATCGCGGGAGGGCGGGTTGAGCAGTTCTTC.

The CDR3 is CATSGGRGHEQYF. CDR3 nucleotides: TGTGCCACCAGTGGGGGCAGGGGTCACGAGCAGTACTTC. The chain employs TRBV24-1 and TRBJ2-7; a possible D gene is TRBD1 (6 bases). V shed 5 bases and J shed 5 bases, with 12 bases lying between them. The germline V gene has CDR1 KGHDR and CDR2 SFDVKD. The CDR3 consists of 13 residues.

This rearrangement joins TRBV29-1 to TRBJ1-1; 7 bases line up with TRBD1. CDR1 is SQVTM, CDR2 ANQGSEA, per germline. J gave up 1 base and V 7 bases, and 6 bases lay outside the gene matches. This CDR3 is 13 amino acids long. The CDR3 region has the DNA TGCAGCGCCCAAAGACAGGGGAACACTGAAGCTTTCTTT. Translated, it gives CSAQRQGNTEAFF.

The chain carries TRBV28 and TRBJ2-7; tentative D call: TRBD1 (6 bases). The CDR3 spans 13 residues. Germline V gene sequence: CDR1 MDHEN, CDR2 SYDVKM. Deletions cut 2 bases from V and 2 bases from J, with 7 bases between. The CDR3 DNA reads TGTGCCAGCAGTTTAGGGACAACCTACGAGCAGTACTTC. Protein sequence: CASSLGTTYEQYF.

The rearrangement links TRBV6-5 to TRBJ1-4; 9 bases map to TRBD1. With 5 bases clipped from V and 7 bases from J, the junction kept 5 bases outside the gene matches. The germline CDR1 and CDR2 sequences are MNHEY and SVGAGI. CDR3 length: 14 residues. CDR3 amino acids: CASSNDRGGEKLFF. CDR3 DNA: TGTGCCAGCAGTAACGACAGGGGGGGTGAAAAACTGTTTTTT.

A note on this clone: The junction differs from germline at one of its ends, possibly a read error. This sequence joins TRBV30 and TRBJ2-5; D is perhaps TRBD1 (6 bases). Germline values: CDR1 GTSNPN, CDR2 SVGIG (reference sequence). This CDR3 contains 11 residues. The CDR3 DNA is TGCTCCACAGGGTACCAAGAGACCCAGTACTTC. It specifies CSTGYQETQYF.

The V gene is TRBV5-1, the J gene TRBJ2-7; TRBD2 aligns across 7 bases. CDR1 and CDR2 from the germline V gene are SGHRS and YFSETQ. J gave up 0 bases and V 3 bases, and 9 bases lay outside the gene matches. This CDR3 is 16 amino acids long. In nucleotides, the CDR3 is TGCGCCAGCAGCTACGGAGGCGGGAGAACCTCCTACGAGCAGTACTTC. It codes for CASSYGGGRTSYEQYF.

V gene TRBV19 combines with J gene TRBJ2-5, with TRBD1 matching over 10 bases. This CDR3 is built from 16 residues. Germline values: CDR1 LNHDA, CDR2 SQIVND (reference sequence). Losses at the gene ends were 4 bases for V and 5 bases for J; bases not matched to a gene: 10. CDR3 amino acids: CASSTRTGGAKETQYF. CDR3 coding DNA: TGTGCCAGTAGTACCCGGACAGGGGGGGCCAAGGAGACCCAGTACTTC.

The chain employs TRBV10-1 and TRBJ1-5; D is unclear. The CDR3 extends over 18 amino acids. Germline V CDR1 and CDR2: WNHNN, SYGVQD (reference sequence). V was shortened by 7 bases and J by 0 bases, with 22 bases between the two germline ends. Here the CDR3 reads CASNVLGPPFCSNQPQHF. The CDR3 nucleotides read TGCGCCAGCAATGTTCTGGGCCCCCCGTTTTGTAGCAATCAGCCCCAGCATTTT.

CDR3 amino acids: CASSYAGTTNEKLFF. As DNA, the CDR3 is TGTGCCAGCAGTTATGCAGGAACAACTAATGAAAAACTGTTTTTT. The chain has TRBV6-5 and TRBJ1-4, with D hard to call. This CDR3 comprises 15 residues. Germline V gene sequence: CDR1 MNHEY, CDR2 SVGAGI. V shed 3 bases and J shed 0 bases, with 8 bases lying between them.

This clone was counted a single time. J is TRBJ2-1 and V is TRBV5-4; D perhaps matches TRBD2 (6 bases). The germline V gene encodes CDR1 SGHNT and CDR2 YYREEE (reference sequence). This CDR3 has 14 residues. Trimming removed 8 bases from V and 6 bases from J, with 18 bases in between. This CDR3 reads CASSRGGLPNEQFF. The CDR3 region has the DNA TGTGCCAGTTCCCGAGGAGGGCTTCCCAATGAGCAGTTCTTC.

The chain uses TRBV6-5 and TRBJ2-1; 8 positions match TRBD1. CDR1 MNHEY and CDR2 SVGAGI come from the germline V gene. With 5 bases clipped from V and 7 bases from J, the junction kept 4 bases outside the gene matches. The CDR3 contains 13 residues. CDR3 residues: CASSPGQANEQFF. The CDR3 coding sequence is TGTGCCAGCAGTCCGGGACAGGCGAATGAGCAGTTCTTC.

Written as DNA, the CDR3 is TGTGCCAGCAGCGTACGGAGGGACCAAACGCGATTCTACGAGCAGTACTTC. Protein: CASSVRRDQTRFYEQYF. The rearrangement uses TRBV7-2 and TRBJ2-7, with D perhaps matching TRBD2 (6 bases). CDR1 SGHTA and CDR2 FQGNSA come from the germline V gene. V lost 5 bases to trimming and J lost 3 bases, with 23 bases between them. The CDR3 contains 17 residues.

A few counts support this clone. The chain has TRBV10-1 and TRBJ2-7; TRBD1 aligns across 8 bases. The V gene end was trimmed by 3 bases and the J gene end by 2 bases; junction bases not matched to a gene: 12. The V gene's germline CDR1 is WNHNN and CDR2 SYGVQD (reference sequence). CDR3 size: 17 residues. The CDR3 spells CASSDQRDRRKTYEQYF. The CDR3 DNA sequence: TGCGCCAGCAGTGACCAAAGGGACAGGAGGAAGACCTACGAGCAGTACTTC.